Following are 30 T cell receptor beta chains from one sample sequenced in a study of blood T cell repertoires in COVID-19. Repertoires were generated with immunoSEQ multiplex PCR, while TCRdb's copy carries only in-frame clones and drops some. The sample has approximately 20,000 clones, about nine tenths seen once. The sample comprised peripheral blood. These receptors were taken from a human donor in a cohort sampled during active COVID-19.

The J gene is TRBJ2-3, the V gene TRBV3-1 (or the pseudogene TRBV3-2), with a tentative D call TRBD2 (5 bases). The CDR3 spans 19 residues. Germline-derived CDR1 and CDR2 are LGHDT and YNNKEL (reference sequence). Trimming left V 0 bases short and J 2 bases short, with 21 bases between. The CDR3 spells CASSQELMGATTITDTQYF. The CDR3 coding sequence is TGTGCCAGCAGCCAAGAATTGATGGGAGCGACAACGATCACAGATACGCAGTATTTT.

The rearrangement links TRBV25-1 to TRBJ2-2, with 8 bases that match TRBD1. Germline assignment: CDR1 MGHDK and CDR2 SYGVNS. This CDR3 is 17 amino acids long. Germline trimming cut 8 bases from V and 1 base from J; bases unmatched to any gene: 12. CDR3 sequence (DNA): TGTGCCAGCGCCCCAATTTCCGGGACAGGGAACACCGGGGAGCTGTTTTTT. Translating it yields CASAPISGTGNTGELFF.

The J gene is TRBJ2-3, the V gene TRBV4-1; 12 bases match TRBD2. This CDR3 contains 17 residues. The J segment lost 3 bases and the V segment lost 0 bases, leaving 4 bases of the junction unmatched. Germline V gene sequence: CDR1 MGHRA, CDR2 YSYEKL. The CDR3 coding sequence is TGCGCCAGCAGCCAAGAGGGACTAGCGGGTTTGACAGATACGCAGTATTTT. Amino acid sequence: CASSQEGLAGLTDTQYF.

Here the CDR3 DNA reads TGTGCCAGCACTCGGACAGTTAACTATGGCTACACCTTC. Amino acid sequence: CASTRTVNYGYTF. This rearrangement joins TRBV6-5 to TRBJ1-2; perhaps TRBD1 as D (6 bases). The V gene's germline CDR1 is MNHEY and CDR2 SVGAGI. There are 13 residues in the CDR3. Trimming shortened V by 7 bases and J by 1 base, and 10 bases separated the two germline ends.

This chain uses TRBV11-1 with TRBJ2-7; 9 positions match TRBD1. Germline trimming cut 3 bases from V and 2 bases from J; bases unmatched to any gene: 8. Looked up from germline, CDR1 is SGHAT and CDR2 is FQDESV (reference sequence). This CDR3 spans 16 amino acids. The CDR3 spells CASSFAAGTGPYEQYF. The CDR3 DNA follows: TGTGCCAGCAGCTTCGCGGCCGGGACAGGGCCCTACGAGCAGTACTTC.

The chain carries TRBV24-1 and TRBJ1-4; D ambiguous. This CDR3 comprises 14 residues. The germline V and J ends were trimmed by 4 bases and 4 bases, with 9 bases remaining between them. Looked up from germline, CDR1 is KGHDR and CDR2 is SFDVKD. The CDR3, as DNA: TGTGCCACCAGTGACCCCGGGAGTAATGAAAAACTGTTTTTT. Its protein is CATSDPGSNEKLFF.

The chain employs TRBV6-5 and TRBJ2-3; 7 bases fit TRBD1. Germline-derived CDR1 and CDR2 are MNHEY and SVGAGI. Unmatched junction bases numbered 5, after V lost 5 bases and J lost 0 bases. The CDR3 length is 15 residues. The CDR3 is CASSPGTASTDTQYF. Written as DNA, the CDR3 is TGTGCCAGCAGTCCCGGGACAGCCAGCACAGATACGCAGTATTTT.

There are a few counts of this clone. The CDR3: CASSYNVQPNEKLFF. DNA of the CDR3: TGTGCCAGCAGTTACAATGTACAGCCTAATGAAAAACTGTTTTTT. The chain carries TRBV6-5 and TRBJ1-4, with no clear D. Deletions cut 2 bases from V and 3 bases from J, with 10 bases between. The germline V gene has CDR1 MNHEY and CDR2 SVGAGI. The CDR3 has 15 amino acids.

The chain uses TRBV4-1 and TRBJ2-7; the D gene is possibly TRBD2 (6 bases). This CDR3 spans 15 amino acids. CDR1 is MGHRA and CDR2 is YSYEKL in the germline V gene. The V end lost 2 bases, the J end lost 0 bases, and 11 bases lay between the germline ends. CDR3 amino acids: CASSQIGSSSYEQYF. Here the CDR3 DNA reads TGCGCCAGCAGCCAAATCGGGAGTAGCTCCTACGAGCAGTACTTC.

The chain joins TRBV7-9 to TRBJ2-1, with 16 positions matching TRBD2. The CDR3 covers 18 residues. V lost 5 bases to trimming and J lost 1 base; unmatched junction nucleotides: 5. From germline, CDR1 is SEHNR and CDR2 FQNEAQ (reference sequence). CDR3 amino acids: CASSRGLAGGPSYNEQFF. The CDR3 DNA is TGTGCCAGCAGCAGGGGACTAGCGGGAGGGCCTTCCTACAATGAGCAGTTCTTC.

V is TRBV24-1 and J is TRBJ2-2; D gene unclear. The ends were cut back, 1 base at V and 6 bases at J, with 5 bases in the middle. Germline-derived CDR1 and CDR2 are KGHDR and SFDVKD. The CDR3 runs 13 residues. The CDR3 is CATSDFPSGELFF. Written as DNA, the CDR3 is TGTGCCACCAGTGATTTCCCATCCGGGGAGCTGTTTTTT.

The chain employs TRBV12-5 and TRBJ2-5; D remains unclear. Germline CDR1 is LGHNT and CDR2 is FRNRAP. CDR3 length equals 12 residues. V shed 4 bases and J shed 1 base, with 4 bases lying between them. DNA of the CDR3: TGTGCTAGTGGTTGGCTCCAAGAGACCCAGTACTTC. This encodes CASGWLQETQYF.

The table lists this clone with a count of one. The V call is TRBV30, the J call TRBJ1-4; D gene unclear. Germline V gives CDR1 GTSNPN, CDR2 SVGIG (reference sequence). V gave up 3 bases and J gave up 3 bases, with 8 bases separating them. The CDR3 length is 13 residues. The CDR3 is CAWSRVANEKLFF. DNA for the CDR3: TGTGCCTGGAGCCGGGTAGCTAATGAAAAACTGTTTTTT.

The chain uses TRBV7-9 and TRBJ1-1, with TRBD1 matching 7 bases. CDR3 size: 13 residues. V was clipped by 9 bases and J by 1 base; unmatched bases: 5. Germline V gene sequence: CDR1 SEHNR, CDR2 FQNEAQ (reference sequence). In nucleotides, the CDR3 is TGTGCCAGTGACAGGGTATCGAACACTGAAGCTTTCTTT. Residues: CASDRVSNTEAFF.

The rearrangement links TRBV6-6 to TRBJ2-7; 9 bases map to TRBD1. Germline V gene data show CDR1 as MNHNY and CDR2 as SVGAGI (reference sequence). The junction had 4 bases not matched to a gene; V was cut back by 2 bases and J by 2 bases. The CDR3 consists of 15 residues. CDR3 in amino acids: CASSYPRQGAYEQYF. As DNA, the CDR3 is TGTGCCAGCAGTTACCCCAGACAGGGGGCCTACGAGCAGTACTTC.

The chain has TRBV6-1 and TRBJ1-5; D is possibly TRBD1 (5 bases). CDR3 length: 16 residues. Germline CDR1 reads MNHNS; CDR2 reads SASEGT. The ends were cut back, 4 bases at V and 2 bases at J, with 15 bases in the middle. The CDR3 here is CASSGTQGTGNQPQHF. The CDR3 bases are TGTGCCAGCAGTGGAACCCAGGGAACGGGCAATCAGCCCCAGCATTTT.

The V and J genes are TRBV5-1 and TRBJ2-7; 10 nucleotides line up with TRBD2. V shed 0 bases and J 2 bases; nucleotides not matched to a gene: 8. The germline CDR1 and CDR2 sequences are SGHRS and YFSETQ. The CDR3 is made up of 17 amino acids. The CDR3 reads CASSLDVTSGSTYEQYF. DNA of the CDR3: TGCGCCAGCAGCTTGGATGTGACTAGCGGGTCTACCTACGAGCAGTACTTC.

CDR3 sequence reads: CATSRAGQGGVSYGYTF. Here the CDR3 DNA reads TGTGCCACCAGCAGAGCGGGGCAGGGAGGAGTTAGCTATGGCTACACCTTC. The chain is built from TRBV15 and TRBJ1-2; D is possibly TRBD1 (5 bases). Germline CDR1 is LNHNV and CDR2 is YYDKDF (reference sequence). The CDR3 is 17 amino acids. Trimming removed 1 base at V and 4 bases at J, with 19 bases between.

The gene calls are TRBV7-8 and TRBJ1-6; perhaps TRBD1 as D (6 bases). Germline V CDR1 and CDR2: SGHVS, FQNEAQ. V was clipped by 1 base and J by 10 bases, with 11 bases between them. The CDR3 covers 14 residues. The DNA for the CDR3 is TGTGCCAGCAGCTTAGGTAGACAGGCCTCACCCCTCCACTTT. As protein: CASSLGRQASPLHF.

The gene calls are TRBV5-8 and TRBJ1-5; possible D gene TRBD1, 6 bases. Trimming removed 0 bases from V and 6 bases from J, with 13 bases in between. CDR3 length: 15 residues. Germline V lookup: CDR1 SGHTS, CDR2 YDEGEE. The CDR3 sequence: CASSLAGGRSQPQHF. The CDR3 DNA reads TGTGCCAGCAGCTTGGCGGGGGGCCGGAGTCAGCCCCAGCATTTT.

The sample holds one count of this clone. This chain uses TRBV10-3 with TRBJ2-1, with 14 bases that match TRBD2. The CDR3 has 15 amino acids. V was pared by 10 bases and J by 4 bases, with 6 bases of the junction left unmatched. Germline V gene data show CDR1 as ENHRY and CDR2 as SYGVKD. In DNA form, the CDR3 reads TGTGCCACCGCGGGGACTAGCGGGGGTTACAATGAGCAGTTCTTC. The encoded protein is CATAGTSGGYNEQFF.

V usage is TRBV11-3 and J usage is TRBJ2-3, with 7 bases lining up with TRBD2. V was pared by 3 bases and J by 1 base, with 1 base of the junction left unmatched. Germline assignment: CDR1 SGHNT and CDR2 YENEEA. This CDR3 region has 14 residues. CDR3 nucleotides: TGTGCCAGCAGCTTGGGAGGGGGCACAGATACGCAGTATTTT. Protein product: CASSLGGGTDTQYF.

V gene TRBV28 combines with J gene TRBJ2-1; D unresolved. In germline, CDR1 is MDHEN, CDR2 SYDVKM. The germline V and J ends were trimmed by 6 bases and 0 bases, with 12 bases remaining between them. There are 15 residues in the CDR3. CDR3 in amino acids: CASSLKPISYNEQFF. CDR3 DNA: TGTGCCAGCAGCCTCAAGCCCATCTCCTACAATGAGCAGTTCTTC.

The V gene is TRBV11-3, the J gene TRBJ2-3; 14 bases are shared with TRBD2. Germline CDR1 and CDR2: SGHNT and YENEEA. V lost 5 bases and J lost 2; bases outside the gene matches: 6. The CDR3 has 17 residues. CDR3 bases: TGTGCCAGCAGCCCGACTAGCGGGGGGGCTGACACAGATACGCAGTATTTT. This codes for CASSPTSGGADTDTQYF. The full variable domain, rest sourced from reference TRBV11-3 and TRBJ2-3, is EAGVVQSPRYKIIEKKQPVAFWCNPISGHNTLYWYLQNLGQGPELLIRYENEEAVDDSQLPKDRFSAERLKGVDSTLKIQPAELGDSAVYLCASSPTSGGADTDTQYFGPGTRLTVL.

This sequence joins TRBV2 and TRBJ1-2, with 9 bases that match TRBD1. The CDR3 covers 15 residues. Germline V gene sequence: CDR1 SNHLY, CDR2 FYNNEI. Trimming removed 3 bases from V and 4 bases from J; junction bases left unmatched: 6. CDR3 amino acids: CASSDLQGAFYGYTF. Written as DNA, the CDR3 is TGTGCCAGCAGTGATTTACAGGGGGCTTTCTATGGCTACACCTTC.

The genes are TRBV7-9 and TRBJ2-3; 9 bases agree with TRBD1. The ends lost 0 bases at V and 2 bases at J; junction bases unmatched: 6. Germline V gives CDR1 SEHNR, CDR2 FQNEAQ (reference sequence). The CDR3 is 17 amino acids. CDR3 in DNA: TGTGCCAGCAGCTTAGCTGTGGGGACAGGGTCCACAGATACGCAGTATTTT. Translation gives CASSLAVGTGSTDTQYF.

Only one count was recorded for this clone. This rearrangement joins TRBV10-2 to TRBJ1-5, with a weak D call TRBD1 (6 bases). Germline CDR1 and CDR2: WSHSY and SAAADI. CDR3 length equals 14 residues. Between the trimmed V and J ends, which lost 7 bases and 5 bases, there was a span of 15 bases. Written as DNA, the CDR3 is TGCGCCAGCAAAGGGTGGGGGGGCGATCAGCCCCAGCATTTT. Translation: CASKGWGGDQPQHF.

The rearrangement joins TRBV6-5 to TRBJ2-4, with 8 bases aligning to TRBD1. The germline V gene encodes CDR1 MNHEY and CDR2 SVGAGI. The CDR3 spans 16 residues. J lost 4 bases, V lost 2 bases, and 7 bases had no gene match. CDR3 region: CASSYLGQGRKNIQYF. The CDR3 bases are TGTGCCAGCAGTTACCTCGGACAGGGAAGGAAAAACATTCAGTACTTC.

J is TRBJ1-5 and V is TRBV19; 7 bases align to TRBD1. The junction had 1 base not matched to a gene; V was cut back by 4 bases and J by 1 base. CDR1 is LNHDA and CDR2 is SQIVND in the germline V gene (reference sequence). The CDR3 totals 14 residues. In nucleotides, the CDR3 is TGTGCCAGTAGTACGGGACAGAGCAATCAGCCCCAGCATTTT. Residues: CASSTGQSNQPQHF.

As DNA, the CDR3 is TGTGCCAGCAGCCCCGGGACAGGACCCCTGGGTGGCTACACCTTC. This codes for CASSPGTGPLGGYTF. The chain has TRBV6-2 or TRBV6-3 and TRBJ1-2; 8 nucleotides agree with TRBD1. With 6 bases clipped from V and 7 bases from J, the junction kept 13 bases outside the gene matches. Per germline, CDR1 MNHEY and CDR2 SVGEGT. The CDR3 has 15 amino acids.